The subject of this entry is one T cell receptor beta chain. Its antigen is as yet unknown. These data come from a study of cytomegalovirus exposure and HLA in healthy donors. Whole-study context: An earlier analysis found roughly 100 million unique TCR beta sequences from roughly 170 million T cells.

CDR3 length equals 16 residues. Unmatched junction bases numbered 12, after V lost 10 bases and J lost 0 bases. CDR1 is SGHRS, CDR2 YFSETQ, per germline. Whole-study findings and limits: It was reported that TCR beta sequences correctly inferred the HLA-A and HLA-B alleles for most subjects. Apart from CMV serostatus, no immune exposure information was available. Both high specificity and high sensitivity reportedly marked the classifier's diagnosis of cytomegalovirus status.

13 Jbeta primers and 60 Vbeta primers were used for the PCR. Using immunoSEQ multiplex PCR, the repertoire was profiled, and TCRdb retains in-frame clones only, with some absent. The table for this sample gives 49,000 or so clones. The clonotype originates from a man aged 40-50 years in good health and CMV-seropositive. The sequenced sample consisted of PBMCs. The V and J genes are TRBV5-1 and TRBJ2-2; 7 bases are a match to TRBD1. The CDR3 spells CASSKQGTSNTGELFF. The CDR3 DNA reads TGCGCCTCATCCAAACAGGGGACGTCGAACACCGGGGAGCTGTTTTTT.